The 17 T cell receptor beta chains below come from one sample, sequenced in a study of blood T cell repertoires in COVID-19. Assay: immunoSEQ multiplex PCR; the TCRdb copy retains only in-frame clones and omits some. Seen here are 30,000 to 40,000 clones, roughly 78% observed once, and the top ten hold approximately 40%. Sequencing was performed on peripheral blood. Receptor source: a man of 80 years or more with active or convalescent COVID-19.

This clone was seen more than once but under ten times. The chain couples TRBV6-2 or TRBV6-3 to TRBJ2-1; 10 bases fit TRBD2. The germline V gene encodes CDR1 MNHEY and CDR2 SVGEGT. This CDR3 is 14 amino acids long. Germline trimming cut 5 bases from V and 4 bases from J; bases unmatched to any gene: 2. CDR3: CASSGLADYNEQFF. The CDR3 DNA sequence: TGTGCCAGCAGTGGACTAGCGGATTACAATGAGCAGTTCTTC.

V and J are TRBV30 and TRBJ2-5; 8 nucleotides agree with TRBD2. This CDR3 is 14 amino acids long. CDR1 GTSNPN and CDR2 SVGIG come from the germline V gene (reference sequence). Losses at the gene ends were 3 bases for V and 2 bases for J; bases not matched to a gene: 5. The CDR3 region is CAWSQPSGQETQYF. As DNA, the CDR3 is TGTGCCTGGAGCCAGCCTAGCGGGCAAGAGACCCAGTACTTC.

This chain uses TRBV10-3 with TRBJ2-1; TRBD2 is a possible D gene (6 bases). The CDR3 totals 16 residues. Trimming removed 3 bases at V and 6 bases at J, with 18 bases between. Germline V gene data show CDR1 as ENHRY and CDR2 as SYGVKD. CDR3 region: CAISDGRRVESNEQFF. Here the CDR3 DNA reads TGTGCCATCAGTGACGGCAGGAGGGTTGAGAGCAATGAGCAGTTCTTC.

This chain joins TRBV11-2 and TRBJ1-4; D not certain. CDR3 length: 13 amino acids. Germline lookup yields CDR1 SGHAT and CDR2 FQNNGV. Trimming cost V 1 base and J 6 bases, with 6 bases left between them. This CDR3 is CASSLVNYEKLFF. In DNA, the CDR3 is TGTGCCAGCAGCTTAGTGAACTATGAAAAACTGTTTTTT.

This sequence joins TRBV4-2 and TRBJ2-2, with a weak D call TRBD2 (5 bases). V lost 4 bases, J lost 2 bases, and 8 bases lay in between. CDR3 length: 14 residues. The germline V gene has CDR1 LGHNA and CDR2 YNFKEQ. This CDR3 is CASSPTGNTGELFF. The CDR3 bases are TGTGCCAGCAGCCCGACGGGAAACACCGGGGAGCTGTTTTTT.

The V gene is TRBV28, the J gene TRBJ1-1; D may be TRBD1 (6 bases). Germline loops: CDR1 MDHEN, CDR2 SYDVKM. Trimming stripped 5 bases from V and 5 bases from J, with 12 bases between. The CDR3 sequence is 13 residues long. This CDR3 is CASSTGQPTEAFF. DNA for the CDR3: TGTGCCAGCAGTACCGGACAGCCAACTGAAGCTTTCTTT.

V usage is TRBV7-8 and J usage is TRBJ2-2; D possibly corresponds to TRBD2 (5 bases). The V end lost 6 bases, the J end lost 0 bases, and 8 bases lay between the germline ends. The CDR3 totals 14 residues. Germline V CDR1 and CDR2: SGHVS, FQNEAQ. The CDR3 spells CASRFGTNTGELFF. CDR3 bases: TGTGCCAGCAGGTTCGGGACGAACACCGGGGAGCTGTTTTTT. Drawing the rest from reference TRBV7-8 and TRBJ2-2, the complete variable domain is GAGVSQSPRYKVAKRGQDVALRCDPISGHVSLFWYQQALGQGPEFLTYFQNEAQLDKSGLPSDRFFAERPEGSVSTLKIQRTQQEDSAVYLCASRFGTNTGELFFGEGSRLTVL.

The gene calls are TRBV6-5 and TRBJ2-3; 7 bases match TRBD2. The germline CDR1 and CDR2 sequences are MNHEY and SVGAGI. V was clipped by 6 bases and J by 2 bases; unmatched bases: 5. The CDR3 extends over 14 amino acids. The CDR3 region has the DNA TGTGCCAGCAGCCCGGGACTATTCACAGATACGCAGTATTTT. This translates into CASSPGLFTDTQYF.

There are a few counts of this clone. This rearrangement joins TRBV27 to TRBJ2-1; D might be TRBD2 (7 bases). CDR3 size: 12 residues. Germline CDR1 is MNHEY and CDR2 is SMNVEV (reference sequence). Trimming took off 3 bases at V and 16 bases at J, with 16 bases between the two ends. This chain's CDR3 is CASSLGAGEIFF. As DNA, the CDR3 is TGTGCCAGCAGTTTGGGGGCGGGAGAGATCTTCTTC.

CDR3 sequence reads: CASSPWDRGSDEQYF. The DNA of the CDR3 is TGTGCCAGCAGCCCCTGGGACAGGGGGTCGGACGAGCAGTACTTC. This chain connects TRBV9 to TRBJ2-7; 11 bases align to TRBD1. The CDR3 consists of 15 residues. The V gene end was trimmed by 4 bases and the J gene end by 5 bases; junction bases not matched to a gene: 8. Germline CDR1 reads SGDLS; CDR2 reads YYNGEE.

The chain uses TRBV4-2 and TRBJ1-1, with D unclear. Per the germline V gene, CDR1 is LGHNA and CDR2 is YNFKEQ. The CDR3 is made up of 13 amino acids. The germline V and J ends were trimmed by 4 bases and 2 bases, with 8 bases remaining between them. The CDR3 region has the DNA TGTGCCAGCAGCCCCGGACTTAACACTGAAGCTTTCTTT. Encoded protein: CASSPGLNTEAFF.

This chain connects TRBV10-2 to TRBJ2-7, with 9 nucleotides matching TRBD2. Germline V lookup: CDR1 WSHSY, CDR2 SAAADI. The CDR3 is made up of 15 amino acids. J gave up 6 bases and V 5 bases, and 11 bases lay outside the gene matches. The CDR3 DNA sequence: TGCGCCAGCAGTCAACTATTCCTGACTAGCGGCGAGCAGTACTTC. Translation gives CASSQLFLTSGEQYF.

This chain links TRBV3-1 (or the pseudogene TRBV3-2) with TRBJ2-3; 10 nucleotides agree with TRBD1. Germline V gene sequence: CDR1 LGHDT, CDR2 YNNKEL (reference sequence). The CDR3 spans 16 residues. J lost 6 bases, V lost 4 bases, and 10 bases had no gene match. The CDR3 nucleotides read TGTGCCAGCAGCCCTATCGGGACAGGGGTTAAGGATACGCAGTATTTT. Translated: CASSPIGTGVKDTQYF.

The V and J genes are TRBV28 and TRBJ2-3; TRBD2 aligns across 14 bases. V was pared by 4 bases and J by 8 bases, with 11 bases of the junction left unmatched. Germline-derived CDR1 and CDR2 are MDHEN and SYDVKM. The CDR3 has 17 residues. Here the CDR3 DNA reads TGTGCCAGCAGTTGGACTAGCGGGAGGACGGGGCGGGGTACGCAGTATTTT. Translating gives CASSWTSGRTGRGTQYF.

This clone was counted a few times. The rearrangement links TRBV14 to TRBJ1-1; D not resolved. CDR3 size: 15 residues. The germline V gene encodes CDR1 SGHDN and CDR2 FVKESK. The V gene lost 1 base and the J gene lost 0 bases, with 9 bases spanning the gap. Written as DNA, the CDR3 is TGTGCCAGCAGCCAAGGCAGGCTTATGAACACTGAAGCTTTCTTT. Amino acid sequence: CASSQGRLMNTEAFF.

This clone was seen just once. The rearrangement uses TRBV7-9 and TRBJ2-2; a possible D gene is TRBD2 (5 bases). Looked up from germline, CDR1 is SEHNR and CDR2 is FQNEAQ (reference sequence). Trimming removed 7 bases from V and 5 bases from J, with 23 bases in between. This CDR3 has 17 amino acids. The CDR3 loop reads CASNLPLAEGRTGELFF. The CDR3 DNA is TGTGCCAGCAACCTCCCCCTAGCCGAAGGTCGGACCGGGGAGCTGTTTTTT.

This chain links TRBV6-2 or TRBV6-3 with TRBJ1-2; D is uncertain. V dropped 2 bases and J dropped 4 bases, with 8 bases sitting between them. CDR3 length equals 13 residues. Germline V gene data show CDR1 as MNHEY and CDR2 as SVGEGT. CDR3 residues: CASSYTTGYGYTF. The CDR3 DNA is TGTGCCAGCAGTTACACTACGGGCTATGGCTACACCTTC.